This entry lists 5 T cell receptor beta chains sequenced from one sample in a study of cytotoxic CD8 clonotypes in ibrutinib-treated CLL. Here immunoSEQ multiplex PCR was the method, and the copy in TCRdb shows in-frame clones only, minus some. This table holds about 72,000 clones, approximately 80% found once. The sequences come from PBMCs, collected at disease progression, from a patient treated with ibrutinib. The receptors stem from a human donor with chronic lymphocytic leukemia.

The chain recombines TRBV10-2 with TRBJ2-7; TRBD1 is a possible D gene (6 bases). Germline loops: CDR1 WSHSY, CDR2 SAAADI. Trimming removed 6 bases from V and 0 bases from J, with 15 bases in between. This CDR3 is built from 15 residues. DNA for the CDR3: TGCGCCAGCAGGATACAGGGTGCTCTCTCCTACGAGCAGTACTTC. This codes for CASRIQGALSYEQYF.

V gene TRBV6-5 combines with J gene TRBJ1-2; maybe TRBD1 (6 bases). The germline CDR1 and CDR2 sequences are MNHEY and SVGAGI. Trimming pared 6 bases from V and 1 base from J, leaving 12 bases between. The CDR3 totals 14 residues. The CDR3 protein is CASSGGRFNYGYTF. DNA of the CDR3: TGTGCCAGCAGCGGGGGGCGATTTAACTATGGCTACACCTTC.

The chain couples TRBV10-2 to TRBJ2-7, with D tentatively TRBD2 (6 bases). The CDR3 loop spans 15 amino acids. Trimming pared 4 bases from V and 0 bases from J, leaving 13 bases between. CDR1 and CDR2 from the germline V gene are WSHSY and SAAADI. DNA for the CDR3: TGCGCCAGCAGTGGTTGGGCGGGGCGCTCCTACGAGCAGTACTTC. Translation gives CASSGWAGRSYEQYF.

The rearrangement uses TRBV5-4 and TRBJ1-5; the D is unclear. CDR1 is SGHNT and CDR2 is YYREEE in the germline V gene (reference sequence). Trimming removed 1 base at V and 9 bases at J, with 8 bases between. The CDR3 spans 12 residues. CDR3 loop: CASSLFGGPQHF. The CDR3 DNA reads as TGTGCCAGCAGCTTGTTCGGCGGGCCCCAGCATTTT.

The chain employs TRBV13 and TRBJ2-7; 10 bases fit TRBD2. CDR1 PRHDT and CDR2 FYEKMQ come from the germline V gene (reference sequence). J lost 3 bases, V lost 5 bases, and 4 bases had no gene match. CDR3 length equals 14 residues. The CDR3 protein is CASSHSSGSYEQYF. CDR3 nucleotides: TGTGCCAGCAGCCACTCTAGCGGGAGCTACGAGCAGTACTTC. The full variable domain, in which reference TRBV13 and TRBJ2-7 provide the parts outside the CDR3, is AAGVIQSPRHLIKEKRETATLKCYPIPRHDTVYWYQQGPGQDPQFLISFYEKMQSDKGSIPDRFSAQQFSDYHSELNMSSLELGDSALYFCASSHSSGSYEQYFGPGTRLTVT.